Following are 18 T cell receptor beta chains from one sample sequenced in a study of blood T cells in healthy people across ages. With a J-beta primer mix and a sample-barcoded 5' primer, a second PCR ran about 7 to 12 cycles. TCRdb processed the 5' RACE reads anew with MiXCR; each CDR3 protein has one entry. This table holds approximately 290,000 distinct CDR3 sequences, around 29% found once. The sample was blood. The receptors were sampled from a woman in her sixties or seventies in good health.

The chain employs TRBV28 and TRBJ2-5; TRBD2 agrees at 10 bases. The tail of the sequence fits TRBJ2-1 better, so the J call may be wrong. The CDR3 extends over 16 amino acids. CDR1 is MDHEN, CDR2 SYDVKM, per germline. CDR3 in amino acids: CASSFISSGRDNEQFF. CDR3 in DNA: TGTGCCAGCAGTTTCATTTCTAGCGGGAGAGACAATGAGCAGTTCTTC.

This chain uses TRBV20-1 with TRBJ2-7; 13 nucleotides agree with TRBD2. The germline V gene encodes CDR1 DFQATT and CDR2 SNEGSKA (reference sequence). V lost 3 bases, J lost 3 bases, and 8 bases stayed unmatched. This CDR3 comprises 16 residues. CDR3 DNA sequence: TGCAGTGCTAGTACGGCTGGACTAGCGGGAGTCTACGAGCAGTACTTC. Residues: CSASTAGLAGVYEQYF.

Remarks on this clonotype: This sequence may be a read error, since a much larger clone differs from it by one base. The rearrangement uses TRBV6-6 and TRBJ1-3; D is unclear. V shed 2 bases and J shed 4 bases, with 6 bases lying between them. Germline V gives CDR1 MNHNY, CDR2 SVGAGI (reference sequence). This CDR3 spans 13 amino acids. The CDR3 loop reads CASSYPDGNTIYF. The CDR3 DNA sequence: TGTGCCAGCAGTTACCCCGACGGAAACACCATATATTTT.

The DNA of the CDR3 is TGTGCCACCAGTGATCCGACCGGGGCCGTGGGGGAGACCCAGTACTTC. Its protein product is CATSDPTGAVGETQYF. V and J are TRBV24-1 and TRBJ2-5; D is possibly TRBD1 or TRBD2 (5 bases each). The CDR3 runs 16 residues. Germline V CDR1 and CDR2: KGHDR, SFDVKD. With 3 bases removed from V and 5 bases from J, the gap between germline ends came to 18 bases.

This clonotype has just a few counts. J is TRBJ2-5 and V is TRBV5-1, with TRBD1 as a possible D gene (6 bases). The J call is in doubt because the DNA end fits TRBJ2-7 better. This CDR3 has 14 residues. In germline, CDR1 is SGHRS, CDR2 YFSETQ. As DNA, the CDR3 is TGCGCCAGCAGCTCCAACAGGGTTTCGGACGAGCAGTACTTC. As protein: CASSSNRVSDEQYF.

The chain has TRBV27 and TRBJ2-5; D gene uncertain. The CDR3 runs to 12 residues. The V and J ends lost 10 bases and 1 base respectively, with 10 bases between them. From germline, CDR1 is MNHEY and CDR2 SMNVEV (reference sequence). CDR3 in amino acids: CATGRVQETQYF. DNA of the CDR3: TGTGCCACCGGACGTGTCCAAGAGACCCAGTACTTC.

Written as DNA, the CDR3 is TGTGCCAGCAGCTTGTACGGTAGCCGGGTTAATGAGCAGTTCTTC. It codes for CASSLYGSRVNEQFF. V usage is TRBV5-8 and J usage is TRBJ2-1; D unclear. Per germline, CDR1 SGHTS and CDR2 YDEGEE. The CDR3 covers 15 residues. Trimming stripped 1 base from V and 7 bases from J, with 15 bases between.

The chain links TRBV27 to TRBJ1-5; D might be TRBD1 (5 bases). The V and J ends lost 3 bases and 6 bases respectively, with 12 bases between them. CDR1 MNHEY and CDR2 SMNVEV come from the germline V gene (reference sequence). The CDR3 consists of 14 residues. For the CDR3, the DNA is TGTGCCAGCAGTTTCCTACGGGGGGGTCAGCCCCAGCATTTT. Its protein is CASSFLRGGQPQHF.

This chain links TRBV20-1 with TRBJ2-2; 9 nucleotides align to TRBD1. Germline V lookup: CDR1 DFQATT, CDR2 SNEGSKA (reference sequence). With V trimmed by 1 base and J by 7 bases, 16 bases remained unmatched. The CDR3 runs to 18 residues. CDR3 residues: CSARGPVGTGRQHGELFF. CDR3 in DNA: TGCAGTGCTAGAGGACCAGTAGGGACAGGGCGGCAACACGGGGAGCTGTTTTTT.

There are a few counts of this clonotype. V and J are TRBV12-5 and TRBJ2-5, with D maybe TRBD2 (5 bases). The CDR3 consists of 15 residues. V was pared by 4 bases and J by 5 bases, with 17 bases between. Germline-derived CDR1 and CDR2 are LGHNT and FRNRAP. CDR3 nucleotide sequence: TGTGCTAGTGGTTCCCTCGGTTCCCGCGGGGAGACCCAGTACTTC. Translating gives CASGSLGSRGETQYF.

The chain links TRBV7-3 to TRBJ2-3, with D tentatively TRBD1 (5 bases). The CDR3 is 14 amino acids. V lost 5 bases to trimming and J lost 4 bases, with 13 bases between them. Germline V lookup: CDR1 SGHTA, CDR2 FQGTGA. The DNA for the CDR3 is TGTGCCAGCAGCAAAGCAGGGTTGGCAGATACGCAGTATTTT. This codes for CASSKAGLADTQYF.

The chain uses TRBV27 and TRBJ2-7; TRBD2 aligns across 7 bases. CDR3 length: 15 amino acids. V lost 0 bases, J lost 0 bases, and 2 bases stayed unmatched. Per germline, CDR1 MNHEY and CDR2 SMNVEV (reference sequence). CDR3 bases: TGTGCCAGCAGTTTATCGGCTAGCGGCTCCTACGAGCAGTACTTC. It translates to CASSLSASGSYEQYF.

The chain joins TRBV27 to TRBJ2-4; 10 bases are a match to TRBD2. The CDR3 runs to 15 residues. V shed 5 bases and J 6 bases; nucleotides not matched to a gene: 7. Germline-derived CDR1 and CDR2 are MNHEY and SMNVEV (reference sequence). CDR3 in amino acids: CASSPLAGVGNIQYF. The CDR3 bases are TGTGCCAGCAGTCCCCTAGCGGGAGTAGGAAACATTCAGTACTTC.

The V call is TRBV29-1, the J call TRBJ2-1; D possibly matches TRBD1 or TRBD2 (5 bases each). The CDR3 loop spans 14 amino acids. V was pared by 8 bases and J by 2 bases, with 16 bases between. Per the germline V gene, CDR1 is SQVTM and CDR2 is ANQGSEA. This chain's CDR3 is CSSVIGAPYNEQFF. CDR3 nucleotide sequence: TGCAGCTCCGTCATCGGGGCCCCCTACAATGAGCAGTTCTTC.

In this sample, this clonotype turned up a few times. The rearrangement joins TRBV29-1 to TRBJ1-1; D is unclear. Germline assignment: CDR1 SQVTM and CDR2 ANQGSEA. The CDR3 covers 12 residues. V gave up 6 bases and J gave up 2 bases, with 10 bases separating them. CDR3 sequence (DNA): TGCAGCGTCGCATCCCTAAACACTGAAGCTTTCTTT. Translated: CSVASLNTEAFF.

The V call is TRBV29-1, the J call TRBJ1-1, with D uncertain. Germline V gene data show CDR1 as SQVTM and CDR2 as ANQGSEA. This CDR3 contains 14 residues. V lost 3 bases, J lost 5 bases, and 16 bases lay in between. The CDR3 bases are TGCAGCGTTGATCGCCCGACGGTTACTACTGAAGCTTTCTTT. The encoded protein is CSVDRPTVTTEAFF.

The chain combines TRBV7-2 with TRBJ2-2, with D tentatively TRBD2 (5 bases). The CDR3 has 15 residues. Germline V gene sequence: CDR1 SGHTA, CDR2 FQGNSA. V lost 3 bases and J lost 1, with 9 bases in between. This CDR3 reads CASSFVAGNTGELFF. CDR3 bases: TGTGCCAGCAGCTTTGTCGCGGGGAACACCGGGGAGCTGTTTTTT.

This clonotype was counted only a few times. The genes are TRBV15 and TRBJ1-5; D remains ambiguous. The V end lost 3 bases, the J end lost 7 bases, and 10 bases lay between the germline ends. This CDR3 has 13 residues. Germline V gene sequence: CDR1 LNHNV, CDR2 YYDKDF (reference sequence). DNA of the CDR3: TGTGCCACCAGCAGCCGGGCTAGCCAGCCCCAGCATTTT. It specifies CATSSRASQPQHF. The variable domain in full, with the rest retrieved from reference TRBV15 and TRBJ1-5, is DAMVIQNPRYQVTQFGKPVTLSCSQTLNHNVMYWYQQKSSQAPKLLFHYYDKDFNNEADTPDNFQSRRPNTSFCFLDIRSPGLGDTAMYLCATSSRASQPQHFGDGTRLSIL.